This T cell receptor beta chain appears in the sequencing data of a study of blood T cell repertoires in COVID-19. This CDR3 has 15 amino acids. Trimming pared 8 bases from V and 1 base from J, leaving 18 bases between. Germline V gene sequence: CDR1 SGHVS, CDR2 FQNEAQ. The table came from immunoSEQ multiplex PCR; TCRdb's copy has only in-frame clones and leaves some out. There are 150,000 to 200,000 clones in the sample; around nine tenths occur only once, and approximately 12% lies in the top ten. The sequence was obtained from a woman in her 70s with COVID-19, enrolled during active disease. The gene calls are TRBV7-8 and TRBJ2-7; tentative D call: TRBD1 (5 bases). The sample taken for sequencing was peripheral blood. Here the CDR3 DNA reads TGTGCCAGCCGATTCTGGGGCCCTGGGTCCTACGAGCAGTACTTC. It is translated as CASRFWGPGSYEQYF.